The 19 T cell receptor beta chains in this list originate from one sample, sequenced in a study of human T cells and chemical hapten exposure. TCRdb ran MiXCR on the RACE reads and lists one entry per CDR3 protein. The repertoire includes about 340,000 distinct CDR3 sequences, roughly 6.9% of them detected once, and more than 7% sits in the top ten. As for time point: patch test 1, 2 weeks after DPC sensitization. Treatment described: therapeutic diphenylcyclopropenone sensitization with weekly scalp DPC. This sample comprised whole blood, obtained in connection with sensitization to the hapten diphenylcyclopropenone (DPC). The receptors were sampled from a woman under 30 with alopecia areata. Some clones in this sample may be carry-over from other donors' samples.

This clonotype was observed many times. J is TRBJ2-1 and V is TRBV6-6; TRBD2 might be the D (7 bases). In germline, CDR1 is MNHNY, CDR2 SVGAGI (reference sequence). V lost 6 bases and J 9 bases, leaving 18 bases between the germline ends. The CDR3 runs 14 residues. The chain's CDR3 is CASRDPGGALEQFF. The DNA of the CDR3 is TGTGCCAGCAGGGACCCTGGGGGGGCACTTGAGCAGTTCTTC.

The rearrangement links TRBV20-1 to TRBJ1-5; D is unresolved. V was shortened by 5 bases and J by 6 bases, with 17 bases between the two germline ends. The CDR3 runs 14 residues. Germline V gene data show CDR1 as DFQATT and CDR2 as SNEGSKA (reference sequence). This CDR3 is CSAERANSPQPQHF. In nucleotides, the CDR3 is TGCAGTGCTGAGAGGGCAAACTCGCCTCAGCCCCAGCATTTT.

This clonotype was counted between two and nine times. The J gene is TRBJ2-5, the V gene TRBV2; D may be TRBD1 or TRBD2 (7 bases each). CDR1 is SNHLY and CDR2 is FYNNEI in the germline V gene. CDR3 size: 14 residues. The V gene lost 6 bases and the J gene lost 5 bases, with 16 bases spanning the gap. The CDR3 region is CASRYRGGEETQYF. The CDR3 DNA follows: TGTGCCAGCAGATACAGGGGAGGGGAGGAGACCCAGTACTTC.

This chain connects TRBV5-1 to TRBJ2-3; D not resolved. Germline-derived CDR1 and CDR2 are SGHRS and YFSETQ. The CDR3 runs 12 residues. Trimming cost V 4 bases and J 5 bases, with 8 bases left between them. In DNA, the CDR3 is TGCGCCAGCAGCCTGGAGCTAGATACGCAGTATTTT. Its translation: CASSLELDTQYF.

V is TRBV6-5 and J is TRBJ2-7; D is unclear. In germline, CDR1 is MNHEY, CDR2 SVGAGI. The CDR3 totals 12 residues. V was cut by 6 bases and J by 5 bases, with 11 bases left in between. The CDR3 DNA reads as TGTGCCAGCAGCCGTGGCCGGGACGAGCAGTACTTC. Translating gives CASSRGRDEQYF.

This clonotype has only a few counts. V gene TRBV7-2 combines with J gene TRBJ2-1, with 8 bases lining up with TRBD1. Losses at the gene ends were 3 bases for V and 3 bases for J; bases not matched to a gene: 4. The CDR3 consists of 15 residues. The germline V gene has CDR1 SGHTA and CDR2 FQGNSA. In nucleotides, the CDR3 is TGTGCCAGCAGCTTGACAGGGGCGAACTACAATGAGCAGTTCTTC. Translated: CASSLTGANYNEQFF.

This clonotype was recorded a few times. The junction departs from germline at one end; a sequencing error may be responsible. The V gene is TRBV7-9, the J gene TRBJ2-3; unclear D gene. The germline V gene has CDR1 SEHNR and CDR2 FQNEAQ (reference sequence). The CDR3 consists of 13 residues. CDR3 DNA sequence: TGTGCCTGCAGCTTAGGCGGCCCAGATACGCAGTATTTT. Translating gives CACSLGGPDTQYF.

The J gene is TRBJ1-1, the V gene TRBV5-4; no clear D. Trimming left V 1 base short and J 1 base short, with 8 bases between. Germline-derived CDR1 and CDR2 are SGHNT and YYREEE (reference sequence). The CDR3 spans 14 residues. CDR3 sequence: CASSLQSGNTEAFF. Here the CDR3 DNA reads TGTGCCAGCAGCTTGCAATCGGGGAACACTGAAGCTTTCTTT.

This clonotype came up a few times. This chain connects TRBV5-6 to TRBJ1-2, with D perhaps matching TRBD1 (5 bases). This CDR3 has 14 residues. V lost 4 bases, J lost 5 bases, and 15 bases lay in between. Germline loops: CDR1 SGHDT, CDR2 YYEEEE. The CDR3 DNA sequence: TGTGCCAGCAGCCCCATGTGGGACCGGTATGGCTACACCTTC. Translated, it gives CASSPMWDRYGYTF.

V and J are TRBV11-2 and TRBJ2-3, with 9 bases identical to TRBD2. CDR3 size: 18 residues. From germline, CDR1 is SGHAT and CDR2 FQNNGV. J was trimmed by 6 bases and V by 1 base; bases with no gene match: 14. CDR3: CASSLVPAGGTKSDTQYF. Here the CDR3 DNA reads TGTGCCAGCAGCTTAGTCCCAGCGGGGGGAACCAAGAGCGATACGCAGTATTTT.

The chain carries TRBV7-2 and TRBJ1-2; 9 positions agree with TRBD1. Germline CDR1 is SGHTA and CDR2 is FQGNSA. The J segment lost 4 bases and the V segment lost 5 bases, leaving 11 bases of the junction unmatched. The CDR3 totals 16 residues. The CDR3 DNA is TGTGCCAGCAGCCCGTTGGGACAGGGCCCTTCCTATGGCTACACCTTC. It is translated as CASSPLGQGPSYGYTF.

There are many counts of this clonotype. V usage is TRBV2 and J usage is TRBJ2-7; TRBD1 aligns across 10 bases. With 5 bases clipped from V and 4 bases from J, the junction kept 8 bases outside the gene matches. Per the germline V gene, CDR1 is SNHLY and CDR2 is FYNNEI. The CDR3 consists of 15 residues. Written as DNA, the CDR3 is TGTGCCAGCAGTAGGAACGGACAGGGGGTGTACGAGCAGTACTTC. This translates into CASSRNGQGVYEQYF. Drawing the rest from reference TRBV2 and TRBJ2-7, the complete variable domain is EPEVTQTPSHQVTQMGQEVILRCVPISNHLYFYWYRQILGQKVEFLVSFYNNEISEKSEIFDDQFSVERPDGSNFTLKIRSTKLEDSAMYFCASSRNGQGVYEQYFGPGTRLTVT.

The rearrangement links TRBV20-1 to TRBJ2-1; TRBD2 matches at 8 bases. V dropped 2 bases and J dropped 5; count of bases not matched to a gene: 5. The CDR3 runs 14 residues. Per germline, CDR1 DFQATT and CDR2 SNEGSKA (reference sequence). CDR3 coding DNA: TGCAGTGCTAGAATTCGGGGGGGCCACAATGAGCAGTTCTTC. This sequence encodes CSARIRGGHNEQFF.

The chain is built from TRBV15 and TRBJ2-1; possible D gene TRBD2, 5 bases. V was trimmed by 0 bases and J by 2 bases, leaving 11 bases between them. The germline CDR1 and CDR2 sequences are LNHNV and YYDKDF (reference sequence). This CDR3 spans 16 amino acids. CDR3 protein: CATSRDREGTYNEQFF. The CDR3 bases are TGTGCCACCAGCAGAGATCGGGAAGGGACCTACAATGAGCAGTTCTTC.

This clonotype was counted ten times or more. V gene TRBV20-1 combines with J gene TRBJ2-3; 9 nucleotides match TRBD2. The CDR3 covers 15 residues. V shed 0 bases and J 4 bases; nucleotides not matched to a gene: 5. Germline assignment: CDR1 DFQATT and CDR2 SNEGSKA (reference sequence). The CDR3 DNA sequence: TGCAGTGCTAGAGATCTCCAGCGGGGGGCAGATACGCAGTATTTT. Translated, it gives CSARDLQRGADTQYF.

This clonotype was detected many times. This chain connects TRBV4-3 to TRBJ2-5; the D gene is possibly TRBD2 (6 bases). This CDR3 is built from 13 residues. V was trimmed by 5 bases and J by 5 bases, leaving 12 bases between them. From germline, CDR1 is LGHNA and CDR2 YSLEER. The DNA for the CDR3 is TGCGCCAGCAGCTCACGGGGAGGCGAGACCCAGTACTTC. Its translation: CASSSRGGETQYF.

Ten or more counts support this clonotype. The chain recombines TRBV3-1 with TRBJ1-2; D perhaps matches TRBD1 (6 bases). The CDR3 covers 13 residues. Germline CDR1 is LGHDT and CDR2 is YNNKEL (reference sequence). V gave up 0 bases and J gave up 8 bases, with 10 bases separating them. The CDR3 protein is CASSQDLQGGYTF. The CDR3 DNA reads TGTGCCAGCAGCCAAGATTTACAGGGCGGCTACACCTTC.

This clonotype has a count of ten or more. V is TRBV24-1 and J is TRBJ2-3; no reliable D call. The CDR3 runs to 12 residues. V was trimmed by 5 bases and J by 2 bases, leaving 4 bases between them. CDR1 and CDR2 (germline): KGHDR, SFDVKD. Here the CDR3 reads CATSGDTDTQYF. CDR3 in DNA: TGTGCCACCAGTGGCGACACAGATACGCAGTATTTT.

The chain recombines TRBV18 with TRBJ1-1, with no clear D. V lost 3 bases and J 2 bases, leaving 13 bases between the germline ends. Per germline, CDR1 KGHSH and CDR2 LQKENI. The CDR3 runs to 15 residues. CDR3 sequence reads: CASSPLDGKNTEAFF. The DNA for the CDR3 is TGTGCCAGCTCACCCCTAGACGGGAAAAACACTGAAGCTTTCTTT.